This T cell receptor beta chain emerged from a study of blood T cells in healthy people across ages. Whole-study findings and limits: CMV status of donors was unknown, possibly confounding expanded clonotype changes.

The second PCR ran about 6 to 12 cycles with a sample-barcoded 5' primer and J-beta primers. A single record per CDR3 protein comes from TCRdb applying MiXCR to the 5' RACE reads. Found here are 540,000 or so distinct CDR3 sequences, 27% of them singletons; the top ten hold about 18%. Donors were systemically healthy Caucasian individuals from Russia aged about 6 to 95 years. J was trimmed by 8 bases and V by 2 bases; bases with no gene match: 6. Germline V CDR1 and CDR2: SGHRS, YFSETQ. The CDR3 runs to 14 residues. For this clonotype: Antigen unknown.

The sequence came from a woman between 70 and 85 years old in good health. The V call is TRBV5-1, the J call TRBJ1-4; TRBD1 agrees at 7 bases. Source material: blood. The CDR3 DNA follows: TGCGCCAGCAGCTTTGGACAGGAAAAGGAAAAACTGTTTTTT. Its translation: CASSFGQEKEKLFF.